One sample yielded the 30 T cell receptor beta chains listed below, sequenced in a study of blood T cell repertoires in COVID-19. The assay was immunoSEQ multiplex PCR, and TCRdb's table has in-frame clones only and misses some. The repertoire holds under 250,000 clones, with under 90% as singletons. Sequencing used PBMCs or T cells enriched from blood (not recorded which). These receptors came from a man between 60 and 75 years old who had recovered from COVID-19.

The rearrangement uses TRBV7-8 and TRBJ2-1; 7 bases are a match to TRBD1. Trimming removed 4 bases from V and 0 bases from J; junction bases left unmatched: 3. CDR3 size: 15 residues. In germline, CDR1 is SGHVS, CDR2 FQNEAQ. The CDR3 loop reads CASSSTGSSYNEQFF. CDR3 nucleotide sequence: TGTGCCAGCAGCTCGACAGGGAGCTCCTACAATGAGCAGTTCTTC.

The CDR3 coding sequence is TGCGCCAGCAGCCAAGGGCGCGTGGGAGGTATCGCAGAGACCCAGTACTTC. It is translated as CASSQGRVGGIAETQYF. The chain carries TRBV4-3 and TRBJ2-5; TRBD2 might be the D (6 bases). The CDR3 totals 17 residues. V lost 1 base, J lost 4 bases, and 19 bases lay in between. CDR1 and CDR2 from the germline V gene are LGHNA and YSLEER.

This clone has a single count. This chain uses TRBV19 with TRBJ2-6, with D uncertain. Germline CDR1 and CDR2: LNHDA and SQIVND (reference sequence). The length of the CDR3 is 15 residues. V lost 7 bases to trimming and J lost 1 base, with 11 bases between them. In nucleotides, the CDR3 is TGTGCCAGTAAACCTCAGACTTCTGGGGCCAACGTCCTGACTTTC. Translated: CASKPQTSGANVLTF. Full variable domain (outside the CDR3, taken from reference TRBV19 and TRBJ2-6): DGGITQSPKYLFRKEGQNVTLSCEQNLNHDAMYWYRQDPGQGLRLIYYSQIVNDFQKGDIAEGYSVSREKKESFPLTVTSAQKNPTAFYLCASKPQTSGANVLTFGAGSRLTVL.

The V and J genes are TRBV6-1 and TRBJ1-1; 9 bases agree with TRBD1. The CDR3 covers 15 residues. Losses at the gene ends were 5 bases for V and 2 bases for J; bases not matched to a gene: 6. Germline loops: CDR1 MNHNS, CDR2 SASEGT. CDR3 sequence (DNA): TGTGCCAGCAGTAGCCCGGGACAGGGAAACACTGAAGCTTTCTTT. It is translated as CASSSPGQGNTEAFF.

As DNA, the CDR3 is TGCAGCGTCATTTTGGGGCAGGGGCCCCAGCATTTT. Protein sequence: CSVILGQGPQHF. The chain recombines TRBV29-1 with TRBJ1-5; tentative D call: TRBD1 (5 bases). The length of the CDR3 is 12 residues. Germline loops: CDR1 SQVTM, CDR2 ANQGSEA. The germline V and J ends were trimmed by 6 bases and 9 bases, with 15 bases remaining between them.

V and J are TRBV7-8 and TRBJ2-5; 8 nucleotides agree with TRBD1. There are 14 residues in the CDR3. Germline V gene sequence: CDR1 SGHVS, CDR2 FQNEAQ. V lost 5 bases to trimming and J lost 5 bases; unmatched junction nucleotides: 7. CDR3 sequence (DNA): TGTGCCAGCAGCCTGGACAGGGTTTGGGAGACCCAGTACTTC. Amino acid sequence: CASSLDRVWETQYF.

The CDR3 is CASNARQNYGYTF. Here the CDR3 DNA reads TGTGCCAGCAATGCACGACAGAACTATGGCTACACCTTC. The chain combines TRBV28 with TRBJ1-2, with D possibly matching TRBD1 (5 bases). The V end was cut by 7 bases, the J end by 2 bases, with 11 bases between. In germline, CDR1 is MDHEN, CDR2 SYDVKM. The CDR3 consists of 13 residues.

CDR3 sequence reads: CASSAFSANTEAFF. CDR3 in DNA: TGTGCCAGCAGTGCGTTCAGCGCGAACACTGAAGCTTTCTTT. V gene TRBV2 combines with J gene TRBJ1-1; D not certain. This CDR3 is 14 amino acids long. Germline V lookup: CDR1 SNHLY, CDR2 FYNNEI. With 4 bases removed from V and 1 base from J, the gap between germline ends came to 10 bases.

V usage is TRBV9 and J usage is TRBJ1-4, with 7 bases that match TRBD1. This CDR3 contains 15 residues. Unmatched junction bases numbered 11, after V lost 4 bases and J lost 8 bases. Germline V gene sequence: CDR1 SGDLS, CDR2 YYNGEE. The DNA of the CDR3 is TGTGCCAGCAGCCCACTGACAGGGAAGAACGAAAAACTGTTTTTT. It encodes CASSPLTGKNEKLFF.

The chain joins TRBV5-1 to TRBJ2-7, with TRBD1 matching over 9 bases. V lost 0 bases to trimming and J lost 3 bases; unmatched junction nucleotides: 7. Germline loops: CDR1 SGHRS, CDR2 YFSETQ. This CDR3 spans 16 amino acids. The CDR3 protein is CASSLGRDRVHYEQYF. The CDR3 bases are TGCGCCAGCAGCTTGGGTCGGGACAGGGTGCACTACGAGCAGTACTTC.

The chain employs TRBV2 and TRBJ2-3; D unresolved. Germline V gives CDR1 SNHLY, CDR2 FYNNEI. The germline V and J ends were trimmed by 2 bases and 0 bases, with 12 bases remaining between them. The CDR3 length is 16 residues. CDR3 nucleotides: TGTGCCAGCAGTGAATGGTTTAGCTCTAGCACAGATACGCAGTATTTT. Translation: CASSEWFSSSTDTQYF.

The chain uses TRBV19 and TRBJ1-1; the match to TRBD1 covers 7 bases. The trim removed 3 bases at V and 3 bases at J, leaving 4 bases unmatched. The CDR3 covers 14 residues. Germline V lookup: CDR1 LNHDA, CDR2 SQIVND (reference sequence). The CDR3 spells CASSIHRGDTEAFF. CDR3 sequence (DNA): TGTGCCAGTAGTATTCACAGGGGAGACACTGAAGCTTTCTTT.

This chain uses TRBV2 with TRBJ2-5; 9 bases are shared with TRBD2. Per germline, CDR1 SNHLY and CDR2 FYNNEI. The CDR3 runs 14 residues. The V gene end was trimmed by 6 bases and the J gene end by 5 bases; junction bases not matched to a gene: 7. As DNA, the CDR3 is TGTGCCAGCAGCGGGGCGGGGGGGCGCGAGACCCAGTACTTC. Residues: CASSGAGGRETQYF.

The J gene is TRBJ2-2, the V gene TRBV19; 8 bases line up with TRBD1. This CDR3 has 15 residues. CDR1 LNHDA and CDR2 SQIVND come from the germline V gene (reference sequence). Trimming at V came to 7 bases and at J to 0 bases, leaving 4 bases not matched to a gene. This CDR3 reads CASNQGATNTGELFF. The CDR3 DNA reads as TGTGCCAGTAACCAGGGGGCGACGAACACCGGGGAGCTGTTTTTT. The entire variable domain, with the rest obtained from reference TRBV19 and TRBJ2-2, is as follows: DGGITQSPKYLFRKEGQNVTLSCEQNLNHDAMYWYRQDPGQGLRLIYYSQIVNDFQKGDIAEGYSVSREKKESFPLTVTSAQKNPTAFYLCASNQGATNTGELFFGEGSRLTVL.

The chain uses TRBV12-5 and TRBJ1-2, with 8 bases fitting TRBD1. The CDR3 is 14 amino acids. The trim removed 6 bases at V and 4 bases at J, leaving 7 bases unmatched. Germline CDR1 and CDR2: LGHNT and FRNRAP. CDR3 nucleotides: TGTGCTAGTGGCACGGACAGGGAGGCCTATGGCTACACCTTC. Translated: CASGTDREAYGYTF.

The V call is TRBV30, the J call TRBJ1-5, with D tentatively TRBD1 (5 bases). The CDR3 sequence is 13 residues long. CDR1 GTSNPN and CDR2 SVGIG come from the germline V gene (reference sequence). Trimming left V 3 bases short and J 5 bases short, with 11 bases between. The chain's CDR3 is CAWRSDRDQPQHF. CDR3 DNA: TGTGCCTGGAGGAGCGACAGAGATCAGCCCCAGCATTTT.

This clone has just a few counts. The CDR3 bases are TGTGCCAGCAGTCCTACAGGGGGCGCGGGATACGAGCAGTACTTC. It specifies CASSPTGGAGYEQYF. The chain uses TRBV6-5 and TRBJ2-7, with 9 bases fitting TRBD1. Trimming cost V 5 bases and J 4 bases; bases outside gene matches: 9. The CDR3 length is 15 residues. Per germline, CDR1 MNHEY and CDR2 SVGAGI.

In its sample, this clone was seen a few times. The chain recombines TRBV5-1 with TRBJ2-2, with TRBD1 identical over 7 bases. V dropped 1 base and J dropped 5; count of bases not matched to a gene: 8. CDR3 length: 16 residues. Per the germline V gene, CDR1 is SGHRS and CDR2 is YFSETQ. CDR3 nucleotide sequence: TGCGCCAGCAGCTTGATTGTTTCAGGGGGAACCGGGGAGCTGTTTTTT. Amino acid sequence: CASSLIVSGGTGELFF.

The chain carries TRBV11-2 and TRBJ2-2; no firm D call. Trimming stripped 5 bases from V and 0 bases from J, with 7 bases between. Germline-derived CDR1 and CDR2 are SGHAT and FQNNGV. This CDR3 is built from 14 residues. The CDR3 DNA sequence: TGTGCCAGCAGCCGTGGGCCGAACACCGGGGAGCTGTTTTTT. Encoded protein: CASSRGPNTGELFF.

CDR3 protein: CASSPGLASNTGELFF. Here the CDR3 DNA reads TGTGCCAGCTCACCGGGACTAGCGTCGAACACCGGGGAGCTGTTTTTT. The chain links TRBV18 to TRBJ2-2; 10 nucleotides align to TRBD2. After removal of 3 bases from V and 0 bases from J, the junction contained 1 base not matched to a gene. The germline CDR1 and CDR2 sequences are KGHSH and LQKENI. The CDR3 is made up of 16 amino acids.

This clone has a single count. This chain joins TRBV11-3 and TRBJ1-1; no clear D. Germline-derived CDR1 and CDR2 are SGHNT and YENEEA. The CDR3 has 15 residues. The V end lost 6 bases, the J end lost 1 base, and 15 bases lay between the germline ends. This CDR3 reads CASSGSGVGNTEAFF. DNA of the CDR3: TGTGCCAGCAGTGGTTCAGGTGTCGGGAACACTGAAGCTTTCTTT. Looking up the rest from reference TRBV11-3 and TRBJ1-1 gives the full variable domain: EAGVVQSPRYKIIEKKQPVAFWCNPISGHNTLYWYLQNLGQGPELLIRYENEEAVDDSQLPKDRFSAERLKGVDSTLKIQPAELGDSAVYLCASSGSGVGNTEAFFGQGTRLTVV.

V gene TRBV5-1 combines with J gene TRBJ2-3, with TRBD1 as a possible D gene (6 bases). The V and J ends lost 0 bases and 0 bases respectively, with 8 bases between them. In germline, CDR1 is SGHRS, CDR2 YFSETQ. This CDR3 has 15 residues. CDR3 bases: TGCGCCAGCAGCTTGGGCCAGGGGAGCACAGATACGCAGTATTTT. It is translated as CASSLGQGSTDTQYF. The full variable domain, completed using reference TRBV5-1 and TRBJ2-3, is KAGVTQTPRYLIKTRGQQVTLSCSPISGHRSVSWYQQTPGQGLQFLFEYFSETQRNKGNFPGRFSGRQFSNSRSEMNVSTLELGDSALYLCASSLGQGSTDTQYFGPGTRLTVL.

The chain is built from TRBV7-2 and TRBJ1-2, with a tentative D call TRBD1 (6 bases). The CDR3 runs to 14 residues. The germline gives CDR1 SGHTA, CDR2 FQGNSA. Deletions cut 5 bases from V and 3 bases from J, with 13 bases between. CDR3: CASSDDRLDYGYTF. The DNA of the CDR3 is TGTGCCAGCAGCGATGACAGGTTGGACTATGGCTACACCTTC.

This clone showed up just once. The genes are TRBV24-1 and TRBJ2-2; 8 nucleotides line up with TRBD2. The CDR3 totals 16 residues. CDR1 and CDR2 from the germline V gene are KGHDR and SFDVKD. V shed 1 base, J shed 5 bases, and the junction held 5 bases outside the gene matches. The CDR3, as DNA: TGTGCCACCAGTGATTTCGAGGGACTAGATACCGGGGAGCTGTTTTTT. As protein: CATSDFEGLDTGELFF.

CDR3 loop: CASSGQGAYNEQFF. Written as DNA, the CDR3 is TGTGCCAGCAGCGGACAGGGGGCCTACAATGAGCAGTTCTTC. The chain carries TRBV2 and TRBJ2-1, with TRBD1 matching over 10 bases. The CDR3 runs to 14 residues. CDR1 is SNHLY, CDR2 FYNNEI, per germline. After removal of 6 bases from V and 2 bases from J, the junction contained 1 base not matched to a gene.

The chain employs TRBV7-2 and TRBJ2-1; 9 positions agree with TRBD2. J lost 10 bases, V lost 1 base, and 8 bases had no gene match. CDR1 and CDR2 from the germline V gene are SGHTA and FQGNSA. This CDR3 spans 15 amino acids. The CDR3 protein is CASSLGGSGGREQFF. CDR3 nucleotides: TGTGCCAGCAGCTTAGGGGGTAGCGGGGGTCGGGAGCAGTTCTTC. Based on the CDR3 plus reference TRBV7-2 and TRBJ2-1, the full variable domain is GAGVSQSPSNKVTEKGKDVELRCDPISGHTALYWYRQSLGQGLEFLIYFQGNSAPDKSGLPSDRFSAERTGGSVSTLTIQRTQQEDSAVYLCASSLGGSGGREQFFGPGTRLTVL.

The J gene is TRBJ1-5, the V gene TRBV12-3 or TRBV12-4; 8 bases map to TRBD1. The junction had 4 bases not matched to a gene; V was cut back by 5 bases and J by 7 bases. CDR3 size: 13 residues. CDR3 DNA sequence: TGTGCCAGCAGTAATAACAGGGGGCAGCCCCAGCATTTT. It is translated as CASSNNRGQPQHF.

V is TRBV3-1 (or the pseudogene TRBV3-2) and J is TRBJ2-7; 10 positions agree with TRBD1. CDR1 and CDR2 (germline): LGHDT, YNNKEL (reference sequence). V shed 2 bases, J shed 5 bases, and the junction held 6 bases outside the gene matches. CDR3 length equals 15 residues. The CDR3 bases are TGTGCCAGCAGCCAACAGCCGGGACAGGGGAACGAGCAGTACTTC. This gives the protein CASSQQPGQGNEQYF.

This clone is a singleton in its sample. V and J are TRBV19 and TRBJ1-3; TRBD1 aligns across 10 bases. Germline assignment: CDR1 LNHDA and CDR2 SQIVND (reference sequence). The CDR3 has 16 amino acids. Losses at the gene ends were 5 bases for V and 2 bases for J; bases not matched to a gene: 6. Here the CDR3 reads CASSDDRGQAGNTIYF. The CDR3 bases are TGTGCCAGTAGTGATGACAGGGGGCAGGCTGGAAACACCATATATTTT.

V gene TRBV10-3 combines with J gene TRBJ2-1; the D gene is possibly TRBD1 (6 bases). Germline V gene data show CDR1 as ENHRY and CDR2 as SYGVKD. Trimming pared 8 bases from V and 0 bases from J, leaving 14 bases between. The CDR3 loop spans 15 amino acids. The CDR3 DNA reads as TGTGCCATCGGACCGGGACACGGCTCCTACAATGAGCAGTTCTTC. Residues: CAIGPGHGSYNEQFF.